The entry below describes one T cell receptor beta chain. These data come from a study of blood T cell repertoires in COVID-19. For the study at large: Collection of acute and convalescent COVID-19 samples took place in the United States, Italy and Spain. In each case, the material was cDNA or gDNA derived from T cells, B-cell-depleted T cells, or PBMCs.

Germline trimming cut 1 base from V and 10 bases from J; bases unmatched to any gene: 5. CDR3 length equals 15 residues. CDR1 SGHDN and CDR2 FVKESK come from the germline V gene. Original handling: The authors estimated nucleated cell counts from reference gene primer amplification. Clones were sequenced by immunoSEQ multiplex PCR, and TCRdb holds only the in-frame ones, with some missing. Clonal size and the V and J genes are those of that table, whereas D and trimming came from the DNA. The table has fewer than 85,000 clones, roughly four fifths seen once; the top ten hold roughly a fifth. This chain connects TRBV14 to TRBJ2-3; 13 bases are shared with TRBD2. Sample: peripheral blood. The receptor was isolated from a woman older than 75 with active or convalescent COVID-19. DNA of the CDR3: TGTGCCAGCAGCCAAGGACTAGCGGGGGGCCTGGCGCAGTATTTT. Translating gives CASSQGLAGGLAQYF.